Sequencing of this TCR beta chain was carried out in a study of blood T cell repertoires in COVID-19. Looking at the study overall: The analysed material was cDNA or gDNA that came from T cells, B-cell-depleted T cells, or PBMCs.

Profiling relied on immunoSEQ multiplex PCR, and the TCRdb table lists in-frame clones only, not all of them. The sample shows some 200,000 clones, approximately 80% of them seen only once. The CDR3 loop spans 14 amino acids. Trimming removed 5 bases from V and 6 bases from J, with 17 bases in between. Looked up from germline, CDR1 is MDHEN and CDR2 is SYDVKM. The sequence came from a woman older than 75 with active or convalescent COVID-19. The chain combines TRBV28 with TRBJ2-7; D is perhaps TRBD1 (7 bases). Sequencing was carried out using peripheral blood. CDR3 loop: CASSRRGTVGEQYF. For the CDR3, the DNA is TGTGCCAGCAGTCGACGGGGGACAGTCGGCGAGCAGTACTTC. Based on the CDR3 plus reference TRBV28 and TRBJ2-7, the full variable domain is DVKVTQSSRYLVKRTGEKVFLECVQDMDHENMFWYRQDPGLGLRLIYFSYDVKMKEKGDIPEGYSVSREKKERFSLILESASTNQTSMYLCASSRRGTVGEQYFGPGTRLTVT.